This T cell receptor (beta chain) comes out of a study of blood T cell repertoires in COVID-19. For the study at large: In each case, the material was cDNA or gDNA derived from T cells, B-cell-depleted T cells, or PBMCs.

There are 13 residues in the CDR3. The germline V gene encodes CDR1 LNHDA and CDR2 SQIVND (reference sequence). Trimming at V came to 8 bases and at J to 13 bases, leaving 7 bases not matched to a gene. Methods used by the authors: Amplification from reference gene primers served as the basis for estimated nucleated cell counts. Method: immunoSEQ multiplex PCR; TCRdb's copy keeps in-frame clones and lacks some. The DNA was the basis for D and trimming; V, J and clone size are from that table. The data show some 250,000 clones, with about four fifths seen just once and approximately 6% held by the top ten.

V is TRBV19 and J is TRBJ1-6, with 11 positions matching TRBD1. Specimen: peripheral blood. The TCR comes from a man older than 75 with acute or convalescent COVID-19. The CDR3 loop reads CASAGTGGLPLHF. As DNA, the CDR3 is TGTGCCAGTGCCGGGACAGGGGGTCTTCCCCTCCACTTT.